This T cell receptor beta chain was recovered during a study of cytomegalovirus exposure and HLA in healthy donors. Findings and limits, study-wide: Presence/absence comparisons presumed near-even sequencing depth among donors. Donors belonging to an Asian-associated ancestry cluster reportedly showed fewer N-insertions in productive TCRs than the approximately 700-donor mean, according to what a later analysis found. Later genetic work tied a missense DCLRE1C variant to beta-chain V and J trimming. Through in vitro validation, three CMV-associated chains were shown to be specific for CMV antigens.

The PCR was carried out with 60 Vbeta primers and 13 Jbeta primers. Using immunoSEQ multiplex PCR, the repertoire was profiled, and TCRdb retains in-frame clones only, with some absent. The sample comprises approximately 69,000 clones, 50% to 80% of which are singletons, and approximately 21% rests with the top ten. As to this clone: The antigen remains unidentified.

Germline CDR1 is MDHEN and CDR2 is SYDVKM. The CDR3 contains 18 residues. V shed 1 base and J 4 bases; nucleotides not matched to a gene: 13. The specimen sequenced was PBMCs. The chain carries TRBV28 and TRBJ2-3, with 8 bases fitting TRBD1. The clonotype originates from a man in his forties in good health and CMV-seropositive. As DNA, the CDR3 is TGTGCCAGCAGTTTATACGTTAGGGCAGGGGGCTTGGCAGATACGCAGTATTTT. It translates to CASSLYVRAGGLADTQYF. The complete variable domain, with remaining parts taken from reference TRBV28 and TRBJ2-3, reads DVKVTQSSRYLVKRTGEKVFLECVQDMDHENMFWYRQDPGLGLRLIYFSYDVKMKEKGDIPEGYSVSREKKERFSLILESASTNQTSMYLCASSLYVRAGGLADTQYFGPGTRLTVL.